One and the same sample provided the 5 T cell receptor beta chains below, sequenced in a study of human T cells and chemical hapten exposure. Specified time point: pre-sensitization, week 0. Treatment here: therapeutic diphenylcyclopropenone sensitization with weekly scalp DPC. From the RACE reads, TCRdb called clonotypes with MiXCR, one entry per CDR3 protein. The repertoire consists of 280,000 or so distinct CDR3 sequences, with 7.5% to 8% occurring once and the leading ten covering more than 1%. Sequences were derived from whole blood, sampled in connection with sensitization to the hapten diphenylcyclopropenone (DPC). These receptors were taken from a man aged 18 to 29 with alopecia areata. Some clones in this sample may be carry-over from other donors' samples.

This clonotype was counted a few times. This chain joins TRBV4-1 and TRBJ1-5, with D perhaps matching TRBD1 (5 bases). Trimming pared 9 bases from V and 5 bases from J, leaving 14 bases between. This CDR3 has 13 residues. Germline CDR1 is MGHRA and CDR2 is YSYEKL. The CDR3 DNA sequence: TGCGCCAGTAGTCCAGGGCCGCATCAGCCCCAGCATTTT. This encodes CASSPGPHQPQHF.

This clonotype came up a few times. The chain links TRBV6-5 to TRBJ2-3; a possible D gene is TRBD2 (6 bases). Trimming removed 5 bases at V and 4 bases at J, with 16 bases between. Germline V lookup: CDR1 MNHEY, CDR2 SVGAGI. The CDR3 covers 15 residues. CDR3 DNA sequence: TGTGCCAGCAGTCTCCCGGGTGGGGAGGCAGATACGCAGTATTTT. Its translation: CASSLPGGEADTQYF.

This sequence joins TRBV3-1 and TRBJ1-2; no clear D gene. V was cut by 1 base and J by 0 bases, with 6 bases left in between. CDR1 and CDR2 (germline): LGHDT, YNNKEL (reference sequence). The CDR3 consists of 14 residues. The CDR3 spells CASSQVGSNYGYTF. The CDR3, as DNA: TGTGCCAGCAGCCAAGTGGGGTCTAACTATGGCTACACCTTC. Drawing the rest from reference TRBV3-1 and TRBJ1-2, the complete variable domain is DTAVSQTPKYLVTQMGNDKSIKCEQNLGHDTMYWYKQDSKKFLKIMFSYNNKELIINETVPNRFSPKSPDKAHLNLHINSLELGDSAVYFCASSQVGSNYGYTFGSGTRLTVV.

This clonotype appeared a few times. The chain links TRBV11-2 to TRBJ2-5, with 9 bases matching TRBD2. This CDR3 has 14 amino acids. V shed 4 bases and J 4 bases; nucleotides not matched to a gene: 4. Germline assignment: CDR1 SGHAT and CDR2 FQNNGV. This chain's CDR3 is CASSSSGGRETQYF. DNA of the CDR3: TGTGCCAGCAGCTCCAGCGGGGGGCGAGAGACCCAGTACTTC.

This clonotype has only a few counts. The chain links TRBV5-1 to TRBJ2-2; no definite D call. CDR1 and CDR2 (germline): SGHRS, YFSETQ. The CDR3 spans 15 residues. Between the trimmed V and J ends, which lost 4 bases and 3 bases, there was a span of 13 bases. CDR3 residues: CASSPTGPYTGELFF. DNA of the CDR3: TGCGCCAGCAGCCCTACCGGGCCATACACCGGGGAGCTGTTTTTT.